This T cell receptor beta chain is drawn from a study of blood T cell repertoires in COVID-19. On the study more broadly: Samples came from the United States, Italy and Spain, spanning acute and convalescent COVID-19. The analysed material was cDNA or gDNA that came from T cells, B-cell-depleted T cells, or PBMCs.

This CDR3 spans 15 amino acids. Trimming took off 5 bases at V and 3 bases at J, with 14 bases between the two ends. Germline V gene data show CDR1 as SGHVS and CDR2 as FNYEAQ. Authors' processing steps: Researchers report that nucleated cell counts were estimated from reference gene primer amplification. Using immunoSEQ multiplex PCR, the repertoire was profiled, and TCRdb retains in-frame clones only, with some absent. Clone size and the V and J calls come from that table; the DNA yielded D and trimming. The profile covers fewer than 250,000 clones, with 80% to 90% appearing a single time and 10% taken by the ten largest.

The sample comprised peripheral blood. This receptor was taken from a woman aged 80 or older with acute or convalescent COVID-19. The gene calls are TRBV7-6 and TRBJ1-5, with TRBD1 as a possible D gene (5 bases). The CDR3 sequence is CASSLATGNNQPQHF. The CDR3 bases are TGTGCCAGCAGCCTCGCCACAGGAAACAATCAGCCCCAGCATTTT.